A selection of T cell receptor beta chains follows, all from one sample in a study of blood T cell repertoires in COVID-19. The table came from immunoSEQ multiplex PCR; TCRdb's copy has only in-frame clones and leaves some out. Here the sample spans about 160,000 clones, 88% being singletons. The sequenced sample was PBMCs or T cells enriched from blood (not recorded which). The receptors derive from a woman aged 50 to 60 who had recovered from COVID-19. The CDR3 runs from the conserved cysteine through the conserved F or W. A D gene is named only where the DNA matches it firmly. Size values are once, few and many counts, or a class for expanded clones, and some rows have none.

j_gene | d_gene | v_gene | abundance | CDR3nt | CDR3aa
TRBJ2-1 | TRBD2 | TRBV18 | . | TGTGCCAGCTCACCAAGGCCAGCGGGGGGAGTATTCTCTGAGCAGTTCTTC | CASSPRPAGGVFSEQFF
TRBJ1-1 | . | TRBV11-1 | . | TGTGCCAGCAGCTTAATCCAGGGCCTGAACACTGAAGCTTTCTTT | CASSLIQGLNTEAFF
TRBJ2-2 | TRBD2 | TRBV19 | . | TGTGCCAGTAGTATAGTAGCGGGGGCCCCCATTGGGGAGCTGTTTTTT | CASSIVAGAPIGELFF
TRBJ2-5 | TRBD2 | TRBV9 | once | TGTGCCAGCAGCGTAGGCGGGGGGGCGGAGACCCAGTACTTC | CASSVGGGAETQYF
TRBJ1-1 | . | TRBV2 | . | TGTGCCAATCTCAGGGTTATGAACACTGAAGCTTTCTTT | CANLRVMNTEAFF
TRBJ2-3 | . | TRBV19 | once | TGTGCCAGTAGTCTTCGAACTAGCACAGATACGCAGTATTTT | CASSLRTSTDTQYF
TRBJ2-2 | . | TRBV9 | . | TGTGCCAGCAGCGTACGGACAGCCGCGAACACCGGGGAGCTGTTTTTT | CASSVRTAANTGELFF
TRBJ2-7 | . | TRBV2 | once | TGTGCCAGCCTACCTCCGGGTAATCTAGCCTACGAGCAGTACTTC | CASLPPGNLAYEQYF
TRBJ2-7 | . | TRBV5-1 | . | TGCGCCAGCACCCTCCCTGGGGACTCCACCGTTGGCGAGCAGTACTTC | CASTLPGDSTVGEQYF
TRBJ2-2 | . | TRBV4-2 | . | TGTGCCAGCAGCCAAGCTTCCCAGGGGGGCGGGGAGCTGTTTTTT | CASSQASQGGGELFF
TRBJ1-1 | TRBD1 | TRBV24-1 | . | TGTGCCACCATAAAGGGACGGGACAGCATTAACACTGAAGCTTTCTTT | CATIKGRDSINTEAFF
TRBJ2-2 | TRBD2 | TRBV5-1 | . | TGCGCCAGCAGCTTGGGGACTAGCGGGGATGAGGAGCTGTTTTTT | CASSLGTSGDEELFF
TRBJ2-6 | . | TRBV7-2 | once | TGTGCCAGCACAGGACATCGAGCTGGGGCCAACGTCCTGACTTTC | CASTGHRAGANVLTF
TRBJ1-5 | TRBD1 | TRBV7-9 | . | TGTGCCAGCAGCCCCGTCGGACAGGTATCTAATCAGCCCCAGCATTTT | CASSPVGQVSNQPQHF
TRBJ2-7 | . | TRBV7-9 | . | TGTGCCAGCAGCTTAGCAAGCTACTCCTACGAGCAGTACTTC | CASSLASYSYEQYF
TRBJ1-2 | . | TRBV19 | . | TGTGCCAGTACTCTGGTAGGAGGCGGTGTAGGGGGCTACACCTTC | CASTLVGGGVGGYTF
TRBJ2-1 | . | TRBV12-5 | . | TGTGCTAGTGGTTTGATACTAGGATTCGGAAACAATGAGCAGTTCTTC | CASGLILGFGNNEQFF
TRBJ2-2 | . | TRBV11-2 | . | TGTGCCAGCAGCTTCTCGAACACCGGGGAGCTGTTTTTT | CASSFSNTGELFF
TRBJ2-7 | . | TRBV7-6 | once | TGTGCCAGCATGGCTCGGGGAGGAACCTACGAGCAGTACTTC | CASMARGGTYEQYF
TRBJ2-7 | . | TRBV7-9 | . | TGTGCCAGCAGCCCCCGAGGCTACGAGCAGTACTTC | CASSPRGYEQYF
TRBJ2-3 | TRBD2 | TRBV5-1 | . | TGCGCCAGCAGCTTACGAGGAGCGGGGGGTACAGATACGCAGTATTTT | CASSLRGAGGTDTQYF
TRBJ2-1 | TRBD2 | TRBV7-8 | . | TGTGCCAGCAGCCGGACTAGCCCTATATACAATGAGCAGTTCTTC | CASSRTSPIYNEQFF
TRBJ1-5 | . | TRBV25-1 | . | TGTGCCAGCTCTCTCCGGGGCAATCAGCCCCAGCATTTT | CASSLRGNQPQHF
TRBJ1-5 | . | TRBV7-2 | . | TGTGCCAGCAGCCTATCGGTGAACCAGCCCCAGCATTTT | CASSLSVNQPQHF
TRBJ2-7 | TRBD1 | TRBV7-2 | once | TGTGCCAGCAGCTCTTCCGGGACAGGTTTAGTCGAGCAGTACTTC | CASSSSGTGLVEQYF
TRBJ2-7 | TRBD1 | TRBV6-5 | . | TGTGCCAGCAGCCGGGACAGGGGGCTGGGCGAGCAGTACTTC | CASSRDRGLGEQYF
TRBJ1-2 | TRBD1 | TRBV30 | . | TGTGCCTGGAGTGTATTAGGGCCCCTGGGACAGGGGTCCCCCTATGGCTACACCTTC | CAWSVLGPLGQGSPYGYTF
TRBJ2-3 | . | TRBV12-3/TRBV12-4 | . | TGTGCCAGCAGTCTGGAGTTCACAGATACGCAGTATTTT | CASSLEFTDTQYF
TRBJ2-7 | . | TRBV18 | . | TGTGCCAGCTCACCAGGTCGGGCGGGTACCTACGAGCAGTACTTC | CASSPGRAGTYEQYF
TRBJ2-3 | . | TRBV27 | . | TGTGCCAGCAGTTTAGGGGGGGCCGGCACAGATACGCAGTATTTT | CASSLGGAGTDTQYF
TRBJ2-2 | TRBD2 | TRBV7-8 | . | TGTGCCAGCAGCTTAGGGCTACTAGCGGGGAACACCGGGGAGCTGTTTTTT | CASSLGLLAGNTGELFF
TRBJ2-2 | TRBD1 | TRBV3-1/TRBV3-2 | . | TGTGCCAGCAGCCACGGCCGGACAGGACCGAACACCGGGGAGCTGTTTTTT | CASSHGRTGPNTGELFF
TRBJ2-3 | TRBD2 | TRBV11-3 | . | TGTGCCAGCAGCTTAGGGCTAGCGGGTTCAGATACGCAGTATTTT | CASSLGLAGSDTQYF
TRBJ1-2 | TRBD1 | TRBV2 | . | TGTGCCAGCAGTGAAGCCAGGGGGAGTAGTGGCTACACCTTC | CASSEARGSSGYTF
TRBJ1-1 | . | TRBV9 | . | TGTGCCAGCAGCGTAGTAGGGGTAGCTGAAGCTTTCTTT | CASSVVGVAEAFF
TRBJ2-3 | TRBD1 | TRBV5-6 | . | TGTGCCAGCAGCTTACCGGGACAGCGCACAGATACGCAGTATTTT | CASSLPGQRTDTQYF
TRBJ1-1 | TRBD1 | TRBV6-2/TRBV6-3 | . | TGTGCCAGCAACCCCGACAGGGGGGCTGAAGCTTTCTTT | CASNPDRGAEAFF
TRBJ2-7 | . | TRBV7-2 | . | TGTGCCAGCAGCAGCGGAGACGAGCAGTACTTC | CASSSGDEQYF
TRBJ1-4 | TRBD1 | TRBV19 | . | TGTGCCAGTAGTATTCAGGGGGCAGACGAAAAACTGTTTTTT | CASSIQGADEKLFF
TRBJ2-7 | TRBD2 | TRBV7-2 | . | TGTGCCAGCAGCTTAAGCGTCGGGGGGGCGATCGAGCAGTACTTC | CASSLSVGGAIEQYF
TRBJ1-3 | TRBD1 | TRBV30 | . | TGTGCCTGGAGCGGAGGGTGGACAGGGGGAAACACCATATATTTT | CAWSGGWTGGNTIYF
TRBJ2-2 | . | TRBV28 | . | TGTGCCAGCAGTTTAGGGCCTCTGAACACCGGGGAGCTGTTTTTT | CASSLGPLNTGELFF
TRBJ2-4 | TRBD2 | TRBV4-1 | . | TGCGCCAGCAGCCACCCTAGCGGGGGGGCGGGTGACATTCAGTACTTC | CASSHPSGGAGDIQYF
TRBJ2-2 | TRBD2 | TRBV14 | once | TGTGCCAGCAGCCAATGGCGTAGCGGGGGGTTAAACACCGGGGAGCTGTTTTTT | CASSQWRSGGLNTGELFF
TRBJ2-1 | TRBD2 | TRBV5-1 | . | TGCGCCAGCAGTACCCGAACTAGCGGGGGAGTCTCAAACAATGAGCAGTTCTTC | CASSTRTSGGVSNNEQFF
TRBJ2-3 | . | TRBV9 | once | TGTGCCAGCAGCGCCGTACAGGGGAGGAGCACAGATACGCAGTATTTT | CASSAVQGRSTDTQYF
TRBJ1-2 | . | TRBV29-1 | . | TGCAGCGTTGAGGGGCCAGGGGATGGCTACACCTTC | CSVEGPGDGYTF
TRBJ2-7 | TRBD1 | TRBV19 | . | TGTGCCAGTAGTATAGTCTGGACAGGGGACATCCCCCAGTACTTC | CASSIVWTGDIPQYF
TRBJ1-2 | . | TRBV19 | . | TGTGCCAGTAGAGGACAATACCATGGCTACACCTTC | CASRGQYHGYTF
TRBJ1-5 | TRBD1 | TRBV7-9 | . | TGTGCCAGCAGCTTGGGACAGGGGGCCGACACCTGGAATCAGCCCCAGCATTTT | CASSLGQGADTWNQPQHF
TRBJ1-1 | . | TRBV27 | . | TGTGCCAGCAGGGCAGTGGAGGAGTACACTGAAGCTTTCTTT | CASRAVEEYTEAFF
TRBJ1-2 | TRBD1 | TRBV6-5 | . | TGTGCCAGCAGGAGACAGGGGGCCCATGGCTACACCTTC | CASRRQGAHGYTF
TRBJ2-3 | TRBD2 | TRBV5-1 | . | TGCGCCAGCAGCTCCCTCGGAGTAGCGGGGCCTTCGGATACGCAGTATTTT | CASSSLGVAGPSDTQYF
TRBJ2-3 | TRBD2 | TRBV18 | . | TGTGCCAGCTCACCATTGACTAGCGGGGCAAGCACAGATACGCAGTATTTT | CASSPLTSGASTDTQYF
TRBJ1-1 | TRBD1 | TRBV11-3 | . | TGTGCCAGCAGCTCATACAGGGGGCGAGACACTGAAGCTTTCTTT | CASSSYRGRDTEAFF
TRBJ1-2 | TRBD1 | TRBV5-4 | . | TGTGCCAGCAGCCGGACAGGGATCTATGGCTACACCTTC | CASSRTGIYGYTF